This paragraph covers one TCR beta chain sequence. The antigen is unknown. CDR3 size: 15 residues. The germline V gene encodes CDR1 MNHEY and CDR2 SVGAGI. The V segment lost 4 bases and the J segment 1 base; nucleotides outside the gene matches: 4. Described time point: after neoadjuvant nivolumab, at surgical resection. Six replicates per PBMC sample, mostly from 450 to 600 ng of genomic DNA. TCRdb keeps only in-frame clones here, not all; method: immunoSEQ multiplex PCR. Here the sample spans more than 13,000 clones, 73% being singletons. These data originate in a study of neoadjuvant anti-PD-1 for oral cavity cancer. As for the study in general: Before surgery, most patients got three to four biweekly 3 mg/kg nivolumab doses. Study outcomes and limitations: Treg/Th17 ratio rose with pretreatment blood and fell with post-treatment tumor TCRbeta clonality.

The sequence was obtained from a person between 35 and 79 years old with oral cavity squamous cell carcinoma. V and J are TRBV6-5 and TRBJ2-5; 9 bases are shared with TRBD2. The sample consisted of PBMCs, taken after nivolumab (anti-PD-1) treatment. The CDR3 nucleotides read TGTGCCAGCAGTTTTTATAGCGGGAGCCAAGAGACCCAGTACTTC. Its translation: CASSFYSGSQETQYF.